This T cell receptor beta chain was recovered during a study of blood T cell repertoires in COVID-19. Study details: Both acute and convalescent COVID-19 samples were obtained from the United States, Italy and Spain. The analysed material was cDNA or gDNA that came from T cells, B-cell-depleted T cells, or PBMCs.

As processed by the authors: From reference gene primer amplification, estimates of nucleated cell counts were derived. Clones were sequenced by immunoSEQ multiplex PCR, and TCRdb holds only the in-frame ones, with some missing. V and J calls and clone size are those listed in that table; D and trimming were worked out from the DNA. The data show more than 20,000 clones, with around 91% seen just once and around 11% held by the top ten. In germline, CDR1 is LNHDA, CDR2 SQIVND (reference sequence). The V end lost 3 bases, the J end lost 1 base, and 14 bases lay between the germline ends. The CDR3 is 16 amino acids.

Sequencing was carried out using peripheral blood. The V call is TRBV19, the J call TRBJ2-3; TRBD1 might be the D (6 bases). The clonotype comes from an older man with acute or convalescent COVID-19. The CDR3 reads CASSIPPGAGTDTQYF. CDR3 in DNA: TGTGCCAGTAGTATCCCCCCAGGGGCAGGCACAGATACGCAGTATTTT.